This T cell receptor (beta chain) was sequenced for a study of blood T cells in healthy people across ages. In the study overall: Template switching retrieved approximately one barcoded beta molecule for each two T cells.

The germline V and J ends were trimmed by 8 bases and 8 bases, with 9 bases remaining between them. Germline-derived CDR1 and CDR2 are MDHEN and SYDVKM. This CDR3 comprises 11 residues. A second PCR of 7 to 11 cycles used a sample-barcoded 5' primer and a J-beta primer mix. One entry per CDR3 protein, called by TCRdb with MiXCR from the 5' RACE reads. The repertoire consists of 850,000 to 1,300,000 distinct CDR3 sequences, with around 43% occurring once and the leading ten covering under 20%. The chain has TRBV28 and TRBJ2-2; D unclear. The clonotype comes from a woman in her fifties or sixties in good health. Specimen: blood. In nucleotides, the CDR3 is TGTGCCAGCCAGACGCGAGGGGAGCTGTTTTTT. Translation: CASQTRGELFF.